A selection of T cell receptor beta chains follows, all from one sample in a study of response to subunit inactivated influenza vaccine. From the RT-PCR reads, TCRdb called clonotypes with MiXCR, one entry per CDR3 protein. Of roughly 290,000 distinct CDR3 sequences listed, just over 20% are singletons. The sequencing here drew on PBMCs from blood, taken about 19 months after vaccination. The receptors here all came from a man between 50 and 69 years old who received an inactivated influenza vaccine. CDR3s include the opening cysteine and the closing phenylalanine or tryptophan. A D gene is named only where the DNA matches it firmly. The size field is filled for only some rows; it gives once, few, many or a size class.

length: 14
J: TRBJ2-5
D: .
size: .
V: TRBV4-1
DNA: TGCGCCAGCAGCCGAACAGGGAACCAAGAGACCCAGTACTTC
CDR3: CASSRTGNQETQYF

length: 15
J: TRBJ1-4
D: .
size: few
V: TRBV7-9
DNA: TGTGCCAGCAGCTTAGACTTGGCAGTTAATGAAAAACTGTTTTTT
CDR3: CASSLDLAVNEKLFF

length: 14
J: TRBJ2-7
D: .
size: few
V: TRBV14
DNA: TGTGCCAGCAGCCTTCTGGGACTCGACTACGAGCAGTACTTC
CDR3: CASSLLGLDYEQYF

length: 17
J: TRBJ2-1
D: .
size: .
V: TRBV14
DNA: TGTGCCAGCAGCCCCGTTGGGGGTAAGAGCTCCTACAATGAGCAGTTCTTC
CDR3: CASSPVGGKSSYNEQFF

length: 16
J: TRBJ1-6
D: .
size: few
V: TRBV27
DNA: TGTGCCAGCAGGTGGGGTGGCGGACGGAATAATTCACCCCTCCACTTT
CDR3: CASRWGGGRNNSPLHF

length: 13
J: TRBJ1-4
D: .
size: few
V: TRBV28
DNA: TGTGCCAGTCAGGGATATCCTAATGAAAAACTGTTTTTT
CDR3: CASQGYPNEKLFF

length: 13
J: TRBJ1-2
D: .
size: few
V: TRBV5-1
DNA: TGCGCCAGCAGCCCGGGACGGCTCTATGGCTACACCTTC
CDR3: CASSPGRLYGYTF

length: 13
J: TRBJ1-1
D: .
size: .
V: TRBV29-1
DNA: TGCAGCGGGGTCGCACAGTTTAACACTGAAGCTTTCTTT
CDR3: CSGVAQFNTEAFF

length: 13
J: TRBJ2-5
D: .
size: few
V: TRBV5-1
DNA: TGCGCCAGCAGCACCACAGCTCGGGAGACCCAGTACTTC
CDR3: CASSTTARETQYF

length: 21
J: TRBJ2-4
D: TRBD2
size: .
V: TRBV10-2
DNA: TGCGCCAGCAGTGAAAAAAAACTAGCGAGAGGTGCTAACGTCTTACACAACATTCAGTACTTC
CDR3: CASSEKKLARGANVLHNIQYF

length: 16
J: TRBJ2-1
D: TRBD1
size: .
V: TRBV2
DNA: TGTGCCAGCAGTGACCACGGACAGGGAACAAGGGCTGGACAGTTCTTC
CDR3: CASSDHGQGTRAGQFF

length: 11
J: TRBJ2-3
D: .
size: .
V: TRBV5-1
DNA: TGCGCCAGCAGGGAGAGAGATACGCAGTATTTT
CDR3: CASRERDTQYF

length: 15
J: TRBJ2-3
D: .
size: .
V: TRBV18
DNA: TGTGCCAGCTCACCAAGGAGCGGGAGCACAGATACGCAGTATTTT
CDR3: CASSPRSGSTDTQYF

length: 12
J: TRBJ1-3
D: .
size: few
V: TRBV5-6
DNA: TGTGCCAGCAGCTTGGGAAGGAGCCCGACGAGATTT
CDR3: CASSLGRSPTRF

length: 14
J: TRBJ2-7
D: .
size: few
V: TRBV4-2
DNA: TGTGCCAGCAGCCAACCTATTTTGGGCTACGAGCAGTACTTC
CDR3: CASSQPILGYEQYF

length: 11
J: TRBJ2-7
D: .
size: few
V: TRBV14
DNA: TGTGCCAGCAGCCAAGAATACGAGCAGTACTTC
CDR3: CASSQEYEQYF

length: 19
J: TRBJ1-4
D: TRBD1
size: .
V: TRBV6-5
DNA: TGTGCCAGCAGTTACTCTTGGACAGGGGGCGTCGGGTCTAATGAAAAACTGTTTTTT
CDR3: CASSYSWTGGVGSNEKLFF

length: 15
J: TRBJ1-5
D: .
size: few
V: TRBV28
DNA: TGTGCCAGCAGGACTCCGCGGGGGCGGTTTCAGCCCCAGCATTTT
CDR3: CASRTPRGRFQPQHF

length: 12
J: TRBJ1-2
D: .
size: few
V: TRBV5-4
DNA: TGTGCCAGCAGACGGGACACCTATGGCTACACCTTC
CDR3: CASRRDTYGYTF

length: 13
J: TRBJ2-1
D: TRBD1
size: .
V: TRBV29-1
DNA: TGCATCAGCCCTAGACAGGGGTGGTATGAGCAGTTCTTC
CDR3: CISPRQGWYEQFF

length: 12
J: TRBJ2-1
D: .
size: once
V: TRBV5-5
DNA: TGTGCCAGCAGCTTGGAGCCCAATGAGCAGTTCTTC
CDR3: CASSLEPNEQFF

length: 16
J: TRBJ1-2
D: .
size: few
V: TRBV6-5
DNA: TGTGCCAGCAGTTACTCGCGCACAGGGACTAACTATGGCTACACCTTC
CDR3: CASSYSRTGTNYGYTF

length: 13
J: TRBJ1-2
D: .
size: few
V: TRBV6-1
DNA: TGTGCCAGCAGTGAAATTGAAGGCTATGGCTACACCTTC
CDR3: CASSEIEGYGYTF

length: 15
J: TRBJ1-1
D: TRBD1
size: .
V: TRBV28
DNA: TGTGCCATCCTACCCCCTAACAGGGGGTGGGCTGAAGCTTTCTTT
CDR3: CAILPPNRGWAEAFF

length: 12
J: TRBJ2-5
D: .
size: .
V: TRBV5-1
DNA: TGCGCCAGCAGTCCTGCGGGCGAGACCCAGTACTTC
CDR3: CASSPAGETQYF

length: 18
J: TRBJ2-3
D: TRBD2
size: few
V: TRBV11-2
DNA: TGTGCCAGCAGCCTCGGACTAGCGGGGGGGTTTTTTTCAGATACGCAGTATTTT
CDR3: CASSLGLAGGFFSDTQYF

length: 18
J: TRBJ1-1
D: .
size: few
V: TRBV7-8
DNA: TGTGCCAGCAGCTTAGGGGGAGGGGGATTGACTCGGAACACTGAAGCTTTCTTT
CDR3: CASSLGGGGLTRNTEAFF

length: 14
J: TRBJ2-3
D: TRBD2
size: few
V: TRBV10-2
DNA: TGCGCCAGCAGTGTCGGGGGGGCAAAGGATACGCAGTATTTT
CDR3: CASSVGGAKDTQYF

length: 15
J: TRBJ1-1
D: TRBD1
size: few
V: TRBV4-1
DNA: TGCGCCAGCAGCCCGGACAGGGGGCAGAACACTGAAGCTTTCTTT
CDR3: CASSPDRGQNTEAFF

length: 15
J: TRBJ2-1
D: TRBD2
size: .
V: TRBV7-9
DNA: TGTGCCAGCATCCCTAGCGGGAGGGCTCTCAATGAGCAGTTCTTC
CDR3: CASIPSGRALNEQFF

length: 16
J: TRBJ2-4
D: TRBD2
size: few
V: TRBV10-2
DNA: TGCGCCAGCAGTGTGGCAGCGGGGCTAGCCAAAAACATTCAGTACTTC
CDR3: CASSVAAGLAKNIQYF

length: 16
J: TRBJ1-4
D: .
size: .
V: TRBV5-6
DNA: TGTGCCAGCAGCGAGACTCGGACGGTGATTAATGAAAAACTGTTTTTT
CDR3: CASSETRTVINEKLFF

length: 11
J: TRBJ2-1
D: .
size: .
V: TRBV29-1
DNA: TGCAGCGTTTCAGAGAGTAAGGAGCAGTTCTTC
CDR3: CSVSESKEQFF

length: 17
J: TRBJ1-1
D: .
size: few
V: TRBV4-3
DNA: TGCGCCAGCAGCCAGTCTCTACCAGGGCGTTTGAACACTGAAGCTTTCTTT
CDR3: CASSQSLPGRLNTEAFF

length: 14
J: TRBJ2-1
D: TRBD1
size: .
V: TRBV19
DNA: TGTGCCAGTAGTATTCCAAGGGGGCGAAATGAGCAGTTCTTC
CDR3: CASSIPRGRNEQFF

length: 13
J: TRBJ2-5
D: .
size: many
V: TRBV4-2
DNA: TGTGCCAGCAGCCAAGCCCATGAAGAGACCCAGTACTTC
CDR3: CASSQAHEETQYF

length: 15
J: TRBJ1-6
D: .
size: .
V: TRBV7-2
DNA: TGTGCCAGCAGCTTATATCAGGGTGGTAATTCACCCCTCCACTTT
CDR3: CASSLYQGGNSPLHF

length: 15
J: TRBJ2-2
D: .
size: few
V: TRBV5-1
DNA: TGCGCCAGCAGCTCAGACCGAAGGAACACCGGGGAGCTGTTTTTT
CDR3: CASSSDRRNTGELFF

length: 15
J: TRBJ2-7
D: .
size: few
V: TRBV19
DNA: TGTGCCAGTAGCTACCCCCGGGACGGTGCCTACGAGCAGTACTTC
CDR3: CASSYPRDGAYEQYF

length: 13
J: TRBJ2-7
D: .
size: .
V: TRBV19
DNA: TGTGCCAGTAGTACCAGGGCCTTCAACGAGCAGTACTTC
CDR3: CASSTRAFNEQYF

length: 15
J: TRBJ1-1
D: .
size: many
V: TRBV3-1
DNA: TGTGCCAGCAGCCAAGAGGCCATAGGACCAACTGAAGCTTTCTTT
CDR3: CASSQEAIGPTEAFF

length: 13
J: TRBJ2-1
D: .
size: few
V: TRBV27
DNA: TGTGCCAGCAGTACCTTTTTTGGCAATGAGCAGTTCTTC
CDR3: CASSTFFGNEQFF

length: 16
J: TRBJ2-1
D: .
size: few
V: TRBV4-3
DNA: TGCGCCAGCAGCCAACGAAGACAAATCCCACACAATGAGCAGTTCTTC
CDR3: CASSQRRQIPHNEQFF

length: 13
J: TRBJ1-2
D: .
size: many
V: TRBV24-1
DNA: TGTGCCACCAGTGTGGAGGGTTCCTATGGCTACACCTTC
CDR3: CATSVEGSYGYTF

length: 14
J: TRBJ2-7
D: .
size: .
V: TRBV7-9
DNA: TGTGCCAGCAGCCCCGAGGGACGCCCCCCCGAGCAGTACTTC
CDR3: CASSPEGRPPEQYF

length: 12
J: TRBJ2-7
D: .
size: .
V: TRBV20-1
DNA: TGCAGTGCTCCCGACGGCGGCCCCGAGCAGTACTTC
CDR3: CSAPDGGPEQYF

length: 16
J: TRBJ2-2
D: TRBD2
size: .
V: TRBV24-1
DNA: TGTGCCACCAGTGAGACTAGCGGGAGAATGGGCGGGGAGCTGTTTTTT
CDR3: CATSETSGRMGGELFF

length: 15
J: TRBJ2-7
D: TRBD2
size: .
V: TRBV10-2
DNA: TGCGCCAGCAGTGCAGCGGGAGCCTTGGGTTACGAGCAGTACTTC
CDR3: CASSAAGALGYEQYF

length: 16
J: TRBJ1-4
D: .
size: .
V: TRBV5-1
DNA: TGCGCCAGCAGCTGGTCCTTTATCCAAACGAAGGAAAAACTGTTTTTT
CDR3: CASSWSFIQTKEKLFF

length: 13
J: TRBJ2-7
D: TRBD2
size: .
V: TRBV5-1
DNA: TGCGCCAGCAGCGGGGGACTAGCAGGTGAGCAGTACTTC
CDR3: CASSGGLAGEQYF

length: 16
J: TRBJ1-6
D: .
size: few
V: TRBV6-2/TRBV6-3
DNA: TGTGCCAGCACTCAAGCGGGGCCCGGGGCCGGTTCACCCCTCCACTTT
CDR3: CASTQAGPGAGSPLHF

length: 15
J: TRBJ2-3
D: TRBD2
size: .
V: TRBV27
DNA: TGTGCCAGCAGGATAGCGGGGGGGCCTATAGATACGCAGTATTTT
CDR3: CASRIAGGPIDTQYF

length: 16
J: TRBJ1-2
D: TRBD1
size: few
V: TRBV4-3
DNA: TGCGCCAGCAGCCAAGCCGTTGGGACAGGGAGGAATGGCTACACCTTC
CDR3: CASSQAVGTGRNGYTF

length: 17
J: TRBJ2-3
D: TRBD2
size: few
V: TRBV10-3
DNA: TGTGCCATCAGTGGGGCTAGCGGGGGGGCCTTCGCAGATACGCAGTATTTT
CDR3: CAISGASGGAFADTQYF